This T cell receptor beta chain derives from a study of blood T cell repertoires in COVID-19. TCRdb's copy holds only in-frame clones and misses some; the assay was immunoSEQ multiplex PCR. Of fewer than 200,000 clones in the sample, 80% to 90% were seen once. The CDR3 has 12 residues. Trimming pared 5 bases from V and 3 bases from J, leaving 7 bases between. Germline CDR1 is MNHEY and CDR2 is SMNVEV (reference sequence). This TCR was sampled from a woman of 80 years or more with COVID-19, enrolled during active disease. Sequencing used peripheral blood. The chain combines TRBV27 with TRBJ1-2, with D perhaps matching TRBD1 (6 bases). The CDR3 DNA reads TGTGCCAGCAGTGGACAGTACTATGGCTACACCTTC. Protein product: CASSGQYYGYTF.